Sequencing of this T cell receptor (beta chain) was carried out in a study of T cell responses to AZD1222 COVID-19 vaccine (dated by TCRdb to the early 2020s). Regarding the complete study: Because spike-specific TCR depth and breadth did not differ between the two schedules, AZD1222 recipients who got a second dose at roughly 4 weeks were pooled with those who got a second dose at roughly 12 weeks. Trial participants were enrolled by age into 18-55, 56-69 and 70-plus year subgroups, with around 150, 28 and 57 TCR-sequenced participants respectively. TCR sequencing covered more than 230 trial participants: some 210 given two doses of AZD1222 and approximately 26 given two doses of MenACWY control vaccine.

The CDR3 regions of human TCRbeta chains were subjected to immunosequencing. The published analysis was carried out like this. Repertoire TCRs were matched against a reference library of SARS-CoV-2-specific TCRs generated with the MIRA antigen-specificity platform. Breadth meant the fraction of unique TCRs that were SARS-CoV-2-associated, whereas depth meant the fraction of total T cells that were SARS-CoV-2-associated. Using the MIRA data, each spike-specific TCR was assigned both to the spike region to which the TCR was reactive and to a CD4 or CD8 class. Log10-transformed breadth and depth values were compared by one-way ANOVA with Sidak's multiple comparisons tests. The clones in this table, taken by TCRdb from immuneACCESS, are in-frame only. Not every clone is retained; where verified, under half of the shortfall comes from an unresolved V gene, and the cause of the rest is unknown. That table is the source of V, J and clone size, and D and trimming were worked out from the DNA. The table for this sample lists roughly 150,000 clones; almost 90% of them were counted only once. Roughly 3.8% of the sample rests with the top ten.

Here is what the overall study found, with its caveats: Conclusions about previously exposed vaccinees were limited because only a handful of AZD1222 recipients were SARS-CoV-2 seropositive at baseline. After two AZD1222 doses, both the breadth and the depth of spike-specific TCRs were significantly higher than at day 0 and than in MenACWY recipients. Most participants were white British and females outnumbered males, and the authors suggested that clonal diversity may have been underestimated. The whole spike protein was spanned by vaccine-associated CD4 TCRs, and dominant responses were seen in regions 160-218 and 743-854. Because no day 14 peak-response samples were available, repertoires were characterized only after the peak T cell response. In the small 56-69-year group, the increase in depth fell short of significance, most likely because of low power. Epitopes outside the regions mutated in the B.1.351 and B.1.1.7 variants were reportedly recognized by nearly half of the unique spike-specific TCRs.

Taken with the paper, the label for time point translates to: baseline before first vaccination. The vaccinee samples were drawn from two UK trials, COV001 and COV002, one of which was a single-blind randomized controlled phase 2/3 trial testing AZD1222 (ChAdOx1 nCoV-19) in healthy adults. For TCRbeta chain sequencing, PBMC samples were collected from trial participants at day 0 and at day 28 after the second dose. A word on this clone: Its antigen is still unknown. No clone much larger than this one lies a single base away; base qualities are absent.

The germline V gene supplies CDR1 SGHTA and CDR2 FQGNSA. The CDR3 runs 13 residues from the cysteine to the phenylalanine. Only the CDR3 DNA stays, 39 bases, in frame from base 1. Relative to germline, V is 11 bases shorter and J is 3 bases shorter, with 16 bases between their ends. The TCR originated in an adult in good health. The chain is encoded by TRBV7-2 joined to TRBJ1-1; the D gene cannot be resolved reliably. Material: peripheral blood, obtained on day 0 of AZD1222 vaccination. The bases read TGTGCCGGAACCCCGGGATGGGACACTGAAGCTTTCTTT. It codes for CAGTPGWDTEAFF.